This TCR beta chain was sequenced during a study of T-cell memory formation after mild COVID-19. TCRdb processed the 5' RACE reads anew with MiXCR; each CDR3 protein has one entry. The data contain just under 150,000 distinct CDR3 sequences, about 5.7% of them singletons. V was pared by 3 bases and J by 3 bases, with 9 bases between. The CDR3 contains 14 residues. Whole-study findings and limits: Memory from before infection featured some responding clones, which suggests cross-reactive memory joined. The CD4+ clones that contracted clustered mainly within CM and EM, and the CD8+ clones concentrated in EMRA.

Concerning this clonotype itself: Its target is unknown.

This receptor was identified in an adult woman who had mild COVID-19 (a few samples of this study predate the infection). Cell type and time point are not known. The chain employs TRBV12-3 or TRBV12-4 and TRBJ2-1; D gene unclear. The sequencing input was PBMCs or a T cell subset sorted from them (not recorded which). The CDR3 here is CASSLDGGYNEQFF. CDR3 coding DNA: TGTGCCAGCAGTTTGGATGGCGGCTACAATGAGCAGTTCTTC.